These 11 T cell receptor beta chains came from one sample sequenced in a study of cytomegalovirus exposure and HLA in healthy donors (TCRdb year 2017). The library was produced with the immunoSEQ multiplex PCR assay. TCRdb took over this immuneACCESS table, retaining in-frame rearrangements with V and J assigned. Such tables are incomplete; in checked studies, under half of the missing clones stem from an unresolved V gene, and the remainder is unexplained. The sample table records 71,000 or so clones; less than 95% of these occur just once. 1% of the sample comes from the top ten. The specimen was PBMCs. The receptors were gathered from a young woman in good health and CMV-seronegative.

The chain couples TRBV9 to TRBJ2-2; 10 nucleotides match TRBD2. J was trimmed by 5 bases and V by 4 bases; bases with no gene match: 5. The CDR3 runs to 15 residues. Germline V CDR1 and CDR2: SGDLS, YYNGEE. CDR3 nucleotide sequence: TGTGCCAGCAGCCCAGGGACTAGCGTTACCGGGGAGCTGTTTTTT. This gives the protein CASSPGTSVTGELFF.

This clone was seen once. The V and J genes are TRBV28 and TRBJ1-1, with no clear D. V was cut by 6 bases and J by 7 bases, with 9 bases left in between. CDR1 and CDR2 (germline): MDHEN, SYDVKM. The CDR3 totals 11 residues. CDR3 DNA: TGTGCCAGCAGACAAACAGTTGAAGCTTTCTTT. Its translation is CASRQTVEAFF.

CDR3 sequence (DNA): TGTGCCAGCAGCAACCCGGGAGGGTATGGCTACACCTTC. As protein: CASSNPGGYGYTF. The rearrangement uses TRBV7-2 and TRBJ1-2; D unresolved. V was clipped by 5 bases and J by 5 bases, with 12 bases between them. The germline CDR1 and CDR2 sequences are SGHTA and FQGNSA. The CDR3 covers 13 residues.

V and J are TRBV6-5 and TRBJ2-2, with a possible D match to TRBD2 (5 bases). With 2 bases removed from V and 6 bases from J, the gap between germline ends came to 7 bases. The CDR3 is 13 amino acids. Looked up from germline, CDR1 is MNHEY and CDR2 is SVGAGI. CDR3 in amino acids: CASSYDGAGELFF. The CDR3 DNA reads TGTGCCAGCAGTTACGACGGGGCCGGGGAGCTGTTTTTT.

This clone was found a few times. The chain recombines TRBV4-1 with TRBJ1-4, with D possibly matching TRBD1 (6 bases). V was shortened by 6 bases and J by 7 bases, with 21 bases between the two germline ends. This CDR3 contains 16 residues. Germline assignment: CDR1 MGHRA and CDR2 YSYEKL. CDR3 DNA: TGCGCCAGCAGACACGAAATACAGGGAGGGATTGAAAAACTGTTTTTT. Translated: CASRHEIQGGIEKLFF.

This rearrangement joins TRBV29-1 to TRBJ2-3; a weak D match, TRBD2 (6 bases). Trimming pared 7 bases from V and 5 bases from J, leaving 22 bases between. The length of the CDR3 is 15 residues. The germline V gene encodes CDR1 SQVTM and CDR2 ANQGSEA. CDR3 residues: CSAEGGTPIGDTQYF. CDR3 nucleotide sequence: TGCAGCGCCGAAGGTGGGACTCCTATAGGAGATACGCAGTATTTT.

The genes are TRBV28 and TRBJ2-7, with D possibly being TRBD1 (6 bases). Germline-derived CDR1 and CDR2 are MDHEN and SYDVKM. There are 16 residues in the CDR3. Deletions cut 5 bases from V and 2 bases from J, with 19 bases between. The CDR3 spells CASSLLGADATYEQYF. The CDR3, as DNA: TGTGCCAGCAGTCTCCTGGGGGCGGATGCTACCTACGAGCAGTACTTC.

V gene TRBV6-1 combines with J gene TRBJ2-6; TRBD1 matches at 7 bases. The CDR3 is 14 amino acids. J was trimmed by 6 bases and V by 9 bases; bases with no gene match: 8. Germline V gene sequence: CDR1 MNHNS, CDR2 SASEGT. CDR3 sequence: CASTTGTEANVLTF. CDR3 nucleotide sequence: TGTGCCAGTACGACCGGGACAGAGGCCAACGTCCTGACTTTC.

Here the CDR3 reads CAISEGAFMNTEAFF. The DNA for the CDR3 is TGTGCCATCAGTGAGGGAGCTTTTATGAACACTGAAGCTTTCTTT. J is TRBJ1-1 and V is TRBV10-3, with D uncertain. Germline V lookup: CDR1 ENHRY, CDR2 SYGVKD. The CDR3 has 15 amino acids. Trimming left V 2 bases short and J 0 bases short, with 10 bases between.

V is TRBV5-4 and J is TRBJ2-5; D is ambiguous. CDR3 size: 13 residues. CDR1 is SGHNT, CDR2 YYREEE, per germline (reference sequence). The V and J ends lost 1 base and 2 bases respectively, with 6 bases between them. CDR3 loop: CASSLSGQETQYF. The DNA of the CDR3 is TGTGCCAGCAGCTTGTCCGGGCAAGAGACCCAGTACTTC. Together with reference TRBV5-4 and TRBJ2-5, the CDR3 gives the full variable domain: ETGVTQSPTHLIKTRGQQVTLRCSSQSGHNTVSWYQQALGQGPQFIFQYYREEENGRGNFPPRFSGLQFPNYSSELNVNALELDDSALYLCASSLSGQETQYFGPGTRLLVL.

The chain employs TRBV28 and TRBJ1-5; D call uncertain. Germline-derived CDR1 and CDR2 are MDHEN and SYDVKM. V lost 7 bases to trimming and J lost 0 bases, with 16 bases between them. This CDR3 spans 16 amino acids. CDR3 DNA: TGTGCCAGCACCCTAGGTCTGGCGCGTAGCAATCAGCCCCAGCATTTT. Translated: CASTLGLARSNQPQHF.